One and the same sample provided the 20 T cell receptor beta chains below, sequenced in a study of shared clonotypes between healthy human individuals (dated by TCRdb to 2018 to 2020). Library preparation used the immunoSEQ multiplex PCR assay. The immuneACCESS repertoire file appears here via TCRdb, limited to in-frame rearrangements. These files lack a portion of the clones; in checked studies, under half of the deficit traces to unresolved V genes, and the cause of the others is not known. This sample lists approximately 2,000,000 clones; over 85% were detected once. The top ten clonotypes cover over 1.5% of the sample. For the CD8 naive samples, CD45RO-negative cells were positively selected for CCR7, yielding a CD45RA+CCR7+ population from which TemRA cells were excluded. The sample comprised naive CD8+ T cells from PBMCs. Sample cell subset or site, as interpreted from the label and publication: CD45RA+CCR7+. The receptors here all came from a man younger than 35 in good health. Some clones in this sample may be carry-over from other donors' samples.

About this clone: In the same sample, other DNA sequences code for this CDR3. V and J are TRBV11-2 and TRBJ2-2; no reliable D call. This CDR3 region has 11 residues. The V end was cut by 6 bases, the J end by 6 bases, with 5 bases between. CDR1 SGHAT and CDR2 FQNNGV come from the germline V gene. The CDR3 is CASSPPGELFF. CDR3 in DNA: TGTGCCAGCAGTCCTCCCGGGGAGCTGTTTTTT.

CDR3 sequence (DNA): TGTGCCAGTACCCCGGGGAGGGGCTGGGACAATGAGCAGTTCTTC. Translated: CASTPGRGWDNEQFF. The rearrangement uses TRBV19 and TRBJ2-1, with 7 bases fitting TRBD2. V shed 7 bases, J shed 5 bases, and the junction held 11 bases outside the gene matches. Germline values: CDR1 LNHDA, CDR2 SQIVND (reference sequence). The CDR3 has 15 residues. Complete variable domain (other parts from reference TRBV19 and TRBJ2-1): DGGITQSPKYLFRKEGQNVTLSCEQNLNHDAMYWYRQDPGQGLRLIYYSQIVNDFQKGDIAEGYSVSREKKESFPLTVTSAQKNPTAFYLCASTPGRGWDNEQFFGPGTRLTVL.

The chain employs TRBV13 and TRBJ2-7, with 7 bases fitting TRBD1. The CDR3 spans 15 residues. Germline V lookup: CDR1 PRHDT, CDR2 FYEKMQ (reference sequence). V gave up 4 bases and J gave up 0 bases; unmatched junction bases: 6. CDR3 nucleotide sequence: TGTGCCAGCAGCTCAGGACAGGAACCCTCCTACGAGCAGTACTTC. Translating gives CASSSGQEPSYEQYF.

With regard to this clone: The sample contains more than one DNA sequence encoding this CDR3. The CDR3 nucleotides are TGTGCCAGCAGCTCGGGTCCAGATACGCAGTATTTT. Its protein product is CASSSGPDTQYF. This chain links TRBV7-9 with TRBJ2-3; D is ambiguous. The V gene lost 4 bases and the J gene lost 4 bases, with 6 bases spanning the gap. This CDR3 comprises 12 residues. Germline V gene lookup returns CDR1 SEHNR and CDR2 FQNEAQ (reference sequence).

This rearrangement joins TRBV30 to TRBJ1-2; D is ambiguous. Germline-derived CDR1 and CDR2 are GTSNPN and SVGIG (reference sequence). V was cut by 0 bases and J by 5 bases, with 13 bases left in between. CDR3 length equals 14 residues. CDR3 sequence: CAWSVDGNLYGYTF. CDR3 sequence (DNA): TGTGCCTGGAGTGTAGACGGTAACCTATATGGCTACACCTTC.

The chain joins TRBV7-8 to TRBJ2-7; 8 bases are shared with TRBD1. Germline CDR1 is SGHVS and CDR2 is FQNEAQ. This CDR3 comprises 18 residues. The trim removed 1 base at V and 0 bases at J, leaving 11 bases unmatched. CDR3 sequence reads: CASSLVAWTGIRSYEQYF. As DNA, the CDR3 is TGTGCCAGCAGCTTAGTGGCTTGGACAGGGATTCGCTCCTACGAGCAGTACTTC.

CDR3 loop: CASSQVRFRGLIETQYF. The CDR3 nucleotides are TGTGCCAGCAGCCAAGTACGATTCCGGGGTCTTATTGAGACCCAGTACTTC. The rearrangement links TRBV14 to TRBJ2-5; TRBD2 is a possible D gene (5 bases). Germline lookup yields CDR1 SGHDN and CDR2 FVKESK. The CDR3 is made up of 17 amino acids. Trimming removed 1 base from V and 5 bases from J, with 20 bases in between.

The rearrangement links TRBV5-5 to TRBJ1-2; tentative D call: TRBD1 (5 bases). The germline V gene has CDR1 SGHKS and CDR2 YYEKEE (reference sequence). V was pared by 2 bases and J by 0 bases, with 8 bases between. This CDR3 contains 14 residues. CDR3 nucleotides: TGTGCCAGCAGCTTCCACAGGTCTAACTATGGCTACACCTTC. It translates to CASSFHRSNYGYTF.

The J gene is TRBJ2-2, the V gene TRBV5-4, with D uncertain. Germline V gives CDR1 SGHNT, CDR2 YYREEE (reference sequence). The V end was cut by 0 bases, the J end by 8 bases, with 17 bases between. The CDR3 sequence is 16 residues long. DNA for the CDR3: TGTGCCAGCAGCTTGGGGTCAACCCTATCGACTGGGGAGCTGTTTTTT. Translation gives CASSLGSTLSTGELFF.

About this clone itself: Other nucleotide sequences in the sample specify the same CDR3. The chain links TRBV13 to TRBJ2-7, with unresolved D. The CDR3 has 13 residues. In germline, CDR1 is PRHDT, CDR2 FYEKMQ (reference sequence). Trimming shortened V by 3 bases and J by 1 base, and 7 bases separated the two germline ends. CDR3 amino acids: CASSFGRSYEQYF. CDR3 coding DNA: TGTGCCAGCAGCTTTGGTCGGTCCTACGAGCAGTACTTC.

V usage is TRBV6-5 and J usage is TRBJ2-1; 7 bases agree with TRBD2. In germline, CDR1 is MNHEY, CDR2 SVGAGI. The CDR3 runs 14 residues. V gave up 5 bases and J gave up 1 base; unmatched junction bases: 2. DNA for the CDR3: TGTGCCAGCAGTCCGCGGGAGTCCTACAATGAGCAGTTCTTC. Translation gives CASSPRESYNEQFF.

On this clone itself: Germline is not matched at one junction end, which may reflect a read error. The J gene is TRBJ1-2, the V gene TRBV29-1; maybe TRBD1 (5 bases). Per germline, CDR1 SQVTM and CDR2 ANQGSEA. The CDR3 totals 12 residues. CDR3: CSVEDSRIGYTF. The CDR3 DNA reads as TGCAGCGTGGAAGACAGTAGGATAGGCTACACCTTC. The whole variable domain, filled in from reference TRBV29-1 and TRBJ1-2, reads SAVISQKPSRDICQRGTSLTIQCQVDSQVTMMFWYRQQPGQSLTLIATANQGSEATYESGFVIDKFPISRPNLTFSTLTVSNMSPEDSSIYLCSVEDSRIGYTFGSGTRLTVV.

This chain uses TRBV6-1 with TRBJ1-2, with TRBD1 matching over 7 bases. Germline CDR1 reads MNHNS; CDR2 reads SASEGT. V lost 4 bases to trimming and J lost 3 bases; unmatched junction nucleotides: 5. This CDR3 has 14 amino acids. CDR3 protein: CASSGQGSDYGYTF. Written as DNA, the CDR3 is TGTGCCAGCAGTGGACAGGGCTCTGACTATGGCTACACCTTC.

This chain joins TRBV4-2 and TRBJ2-7, with D possibly matching TRBD2 (6 bases). The CDR3 sequence is 15 residues long. Trimming stripped 5 bases from V and 5 bases from J, with 19 bases between. Looked up from germline, CDR1 is LGHNA and CDR2 is YNFKEQ. The CDR3 here is CASSASASIYHEQYF. The CDR3, as DNA: TGTGCCAGCAGCGCTAGCGCTAGCATCTACCACGAGCAGTACTTC.

The CDR3 DNA reads as TGTGCCAGCAGTTTGCGGATGCACAACACCGGGGAGCTGTTTTTT. Its translation is CASSLRMHNTGELFF. This chain connects TRBV28 to TRBJ2-2; D uncertain. CDR1 is MDHEN and CDR2 is SYDVKM in the germline V gene. The CDR3 totals 15 residues. V lost 3 bases to trimming and J lost 2 bases, with 10 bases between them.

V usage is TRBV29-1 and J usage is TRBJ1-2; D may be TRBD1 (6 bases). Trimming cost V 2 bases and J 2 bases, with 12 bases left between them. Germline-derived CDR1 and CDR2 are SQVTM and ANQGSEA. The CDR3 runs to 14 residues. CDR3 sequence reads: CSVESGDPNYGYTF. The DNA for the CDR3 is TGCAGCGTTGAATCAGGGGACCCCAACTATGGCTACACCTTC.

CDR3 in amino acids: CASSLGGTSGTSYEQYF. The CDR3 coding sequence is TGTGCCAGCAGCTTGGGGGGGACTAGCGGGACCTCCTACGAGCAGTACTTC. V and J are TRBV5-4 and TRBJ2-7, with 13 bases identical to TRBD2. CDR1 is SGHNT and CDR2 is YYREEE in the germline V gene (reference sequence). The CDR3 is made up of 17 amino acids. Trimming removed 0 bases from V and 0 bases from J; junction bases left unmatched: 3.

To note about this clone: The junction does not match germline at one end; this may be a read error. The chain carries TRBV5-6 and TRBJ2-7; D could derive from TRBD1 or TRBD2 (5 bases each). The CDR3 spans 12 residues. Germline assignment: CDR1 SGHDT and CDR2 YYEEEE. The CDR3 is CASSYGRSETDF. The CDR3 DNA reads TGTGCCAGCAGTTATGGGAGATCGGAGACAGACTTC. The full variable domain, with the rest looked up from reference TRBV5-6 and TRBJ2-7, is DAGVTQSPTHLIKTRGQQVTLRCSPKSGHDTVSWYQQALGQGPQFIFQYYEEEERQRGNFPDRFSGHQFPNYSSELNVNALLLGDSALYLCASSYGRSETDFGPGTRLTVT.

The chain has TRBV7-9 and TRBJ2-7; D not resolved. CDR3 size: 15 residues. Germline loops: CDR1 SEHNR, CDR2 FQNEAQ (reference sequence). V was clipped by 1 base and J by 3 bases, with 13 bases between them. CDR3 nucleotide sequence: TGTGCCAGCAGCTTAGGGGTATCGGCATACTACGAGCAGTACTTC. Translated, it gives CASSLGVSAYYEQYF.

The sample holds one count of this clone. This chain connects TRBV5-1 to TRBJ2-1; the D is unclear. V was pared by 3 bases and J by 5 bases, with 6 bases between. Germline V gene lookup returns CDR1 SGHRS and CDR2 YFSETQ. This CDR3 has 12 residues. CDR3 in amino acids: CASSSDNNEQFF. CDR3 DNA sequence: TGCGCCAGCAGCTCGGATAACAATGAGCAGTTCTTC. The full variable domain, its missing parts supplied by reference TRBV5-1 and TRBJ2-1, is KAGVTQTPRYLIKTRGQQVTLSCSPISGHRSVSWYQQTPGQGLQFLFEYFSETQRNKGNFPGRFSGRQFSNSRSEMNVSTLELGDSALYLCASSSDNNEQFFGPGTRLTVL.